This TCR beta chain derives from a study of CD8+ T cells in alopecia areata. Looking at the study overall: Patients in the treated group were given tofacitinib by mouth, 5 to 10 mg twice a day.

This clone showed up just a few times. The treatment is: oral pan-JAK inhibitor, 5-10 mg twice daily. CDR3 length equals 14 residues. Germline lookup yields CDR1 LNHDA and CDR2 SQIVND (reference sequence). Between the trimmed V and J ends, which lost 6 bases and 4 bases, there was a span of 13 bases. cDNA prepared by RNA extraction and subsequent reverse transcription served as the template for sequencing. Profiling relied on immunoSEQ multiplex PCR, and the TCRdb table lists in-frame clones only, not all of them. The sample carries tens of thousands of clones, 25% to 30% recorded once. This sample comprised CD8+ T cells sorted from blood, obtained at week 4, from a patient treated with tofacitinib. V gene TRBV19 combines with J gene TRBJ1-5; D gene unclear. This TCR was recovered from a human donor with alopecia areata. CDR3 loop: CASSPRVQNQPQHF. Written as DNA, the CDR3 is TGTGCCAGTAGCCCCCGCGTCCAAAATCAGCCCCAGCATTTT.